This TCR beta chain comes out of a study of T cells after yellow fever vaccination. This clonotype was picked up a small number of times. No antigen is known for it. Making TCR cDNA involved 5'RACE template switching, which added UMIs and a universal primer site. TCRdb redid the calling of the 5' RACE reads with MiXCR, one entry per CDR3 protein. Here the sample spans 300,000 or so distinct CDR3 sequences, under 9% being singletons. Trimming removed 3 bases from V and 4 bases from J; junction bases left unmatched: 5. The CDR3 consists of 15 residues. Germline V gene lookup returns CDR1 SGHNT and CDR2 YYREEE (reference sequence). Study conclusions and caveats: High-abundance clonotypes from the bulk population could contaminate FACS-sorted repertoires.

The V gene is TRBV5-4, the J gene TRBJ2-7, with 12 positions matching TRBD2. The receptor comes from a man aged 18 to 30 who received the YFV17D yellow fever vaccine. The sequenced sample was CD4+ T cells sorted from PBMCs, obtained 5 days after the yellow fever booster vaccination. The CDR3 loop reads CASSSTSGGPYEQYF. For the CDR3, the DNA is TGTGCCAGCAGCTCGACTAGCGGGGGACCATACGAGCAGTACTTC.